This T cell receptor (beta chain) was identified in a study of blood T cell repertoires in COVID-19. The repertoire was sequenced with immunoSEQ multiplex PCR; TCRdb's copy has only in-frame clones and lacks some. The sample lists under 100,000 clones, about 85% occurring once. V lost 4 bases and J lost 9; bases outside the gene matches: 4. The CDR3 has 13 amino acids. Per the germline V gene, CDR1 is LGHNA and CDR2 is YSLEER. This clonotype was obtained from a woman aged 80 or over with COVID-19, enrolled during active disease. Sequencing was done on a sample of peripheral blood. The rearrangement uses TRBV4-3 and TRBJ1-5; TRBD1 matches 9 bases. DNA of the CDR3: TGCGCCAGCAGCCTGACAGGGGGACGGCCCCAGCATTTT. Translation: CASSLTGGRPQHF.